The rows below give T cell receptor beta chains drawn from one sample of a study of human T cells and chemical hapten exposure. MiXCR, applied by TCRdb to the RACE reads, yields one record per CDR3 protein. The sample lists over 65,000 distinct CDR3 sequences, 11% occurring once. The input for sequencing was whole blood, taken in connection with sensitization to the hapten diphenylcyclopropenone (DPC). These receptors were collected from a man between 18 and 29 years old with alopecia areata. Some clones in this sample may be carry-over from other donors' samples. The CDR3 runs from the conserved cysteine through the conserved F or W. D genes are given only for firm matches. Size values are once, few and many counts, or a class for expanded clones, and some rows have none.

abundance,v_gene,d_gene,j_gene,CDR3aa,CDR3nt
many,TRBV6-4,NA,TRBJ1-6,CASSDSGDNSPLHF,TGTGCCAGCAGTGACTCAGGGGATAATTCACCCCTCCACTTT
NA,TRBV15,TRBD2,TRBJ2-7,CATSTDGGTYEQYF,TGTGCCACCAGTACCGACGGGGGGACCTACGAGCAGTACTTC
many,TRBV7-2,NA,TRBJ2-3,CASSPGGGRRTDTQYF,TGTGCCAGCAGCCCAGGGGGGGGGCGTCGGACAGATACGCAGTATTTT
NA,TRBV5-6,NA,TRBJ1-5,CASSLGRQPQHF,TGTGCCAGCAGCTTGGGGAGACAGCCCCAGCATTTT
many,TRBV4-1,NA,TRBJ2-7,CASSQGVAYEQYF,TGCGCCAGCAGCCAAGGGGTCGCCTACGAGCAGTACTTC
many,TRBV6-6,TRBD1,TRBJ1-2,CASSYSGDRGGYGYTF,TGTGCCAGCAGTTACTCGGGGGACAGGGGAGGGTATGGCTACACCTTC
many,TRBV4-3,NA,TRBJ1-2,CASSQAELHYGYTF,TGCGCCAGCAGCCAAGCGGAGTTACACTATGGCTACACCTTC
NA,TRBV7-2,NA,TRBJ1-1,CASSFGPQAFLF,TGTGCCAGCAGCTTCGGGCCGCAGGCCTTCCTTTTT
NA,TRBV6-2/TRBV6-3,NA,TRBJ2-2,CASSWGQNTGELFF,TGTGCCAGCAGTTGGGGACAGAACACCGGGGAGCTGTTTTTT
NA,TRBV9,TRBD1,TRBJ2-5,CASSEGQARQETQYF,TGTGCCAGCAGTGAGGGACAGGCCAGGCAAGAGACCCAGTACTTC
few,TRBV6-5,NA,TRBJ2-5,CASSRTVQETQYF,TGTGCCAGCAGTAGAACCGTTCAAGAGACCCAGTACTTC
NA,TRBV9,NA,TRBJ1-1,CASSVGTGTEAFF,TGTGCCAGCAGCGTAGGGACCGGAACTGAAGCTTTCTTT
many,TRBV28,NA,TRBJ2-7,CASSPAPTGSYEQYF,TGTGCCAGCAGTCCCGCCCCGACAGGTTCCTACGAGCAGTACTTC
many,TRBV19,NA,TRBJ2-3,CASSIWGDTQYF,TGTGCCAGTAGTATATGGGGAGATACGCAGTATTTT
few,TRBV21-1,NA,TRBJ2-1,CASSKWRGLYNEQFF,TGTGCCAGCAGCAAATGGAGGGGGCTCTACAATGAGCAGTTCTTC
few,TRBV11-2,NA,TRBJ1-1,CASSTKTGGAGVNTEAFF,TGTGCCAGCAGCACTAAGACAGGTGGAGCGGGGGTGAACACTGAAGCTTTCTTT
NA,TRBV9,TRBD1,TRBJ1-1,CASSYLATGRNTEAFF,TGTGCCAGCAGCTATCTTGCGACAGGGAGGAACACTGAAGCTTTCTTT
many,TRBV7-6,TRBD2,TRBJ2-1,CASSPGLVPYNEQFF,TGTGCCAGCAGTCCGGGACTAGTGCCCTACAATGAGCAGTTCTTC
many,TRBV6-2/TRBV6-3,TRBD1,TRBJ1-1,CASMRTGNTEAFF,TGTGCCAGCATGCGGACAGGCAACACTGAAGCTTTCTTT
NA,TRBV12-3/TRBV12-4,NA,TRBJ1-5,CASREQEGNQPQHF,TGTGCCAGCAGAGAACAGGAGGGCAATCAGCCCCAGCATTTT
NA,TRBV7-7,TRBD1,TRBJ1-1,CASSPMDRGQDTEAFF,TGTGCCAGCAGCCCGATGGACAGGGGGCAAGACACTGAAGCTTTCTTT
NA,TRBV29-1,NA,TRBJ1-1,CSVRRGSTEAFF,TGCAGCGTGAGACGGGGCAGCACTGAAGCTTTCTTT
many,TRBV11-2,NA,TRBJ2-1,CASSLLATYNEQFF,TGTGCCAGCAGCCTCCTAGCGACCTACAATGAGCAGTTCTTC
many,TRBV6-2/TRBV6-3,NA,TRBJ2-2,CASRLGTVNTGELFF,TGTGCCAGCAGGTTAGGGACGGTGAACACCGGGGAGCTGTTTTTT
few,TRBV7-2,NA,TRBJ2-3,CASSLAGLITDTQYF,TGTGCCAGCAGCTTAGCCGGACTAATCACAGATACGCAGTATTTT
many,TRBV11-2,TRBD1,TRBJ2-1,CASSRVGQGSYNEQFF,TGTGCCAGCAGCCGCGTGGGACAGGGGTCCTACAATGAGCAGTTCTTC